Described below is a single T cell receptor beta chain sequence and its context. Original processing methods: Counts of nucleated cells, estimated from reference gene primer amplification, were obtained. The protocol was immunoSEQ multiplex PCR, while the TCRdb copy is restricted to in-frame clones and leaves out a portion. V, J and clone size are those of that table, while D and trimming were read from the DNA. This sample has approximately 49,000 clones; approximately 84% occur once, and the top ten carry under 3%. CDR1 SGHNT and CDR2 YYREEE come from the germline V gene (reference sequence). The junction had 5 bases not matched to a gene; V was cut back by 4 bases and J by 6 bases. The CDR3 is 13 residues long. The data are from a study of blood T cell repertoires in COVID-19. Overall study context: The samples span acute and convalescent COVID-19 from the United States, Italy and Spain. T cells, B-cell-depleted T cells, or PBMCs provided the cDNA or gDNA that served as material.

The source material was peripheral blood. This clonotype was obtained from a man in his forties or fifties with acute or convalescent COVID-19. The chain combines TRBV5-4 with TRBJ2-7; 9 bases align to TRBD1. The CDR3 sequence: CASSRDRVSEQYF. The CDR3 bases are TGTGCCAGCAGCCGGGACAGGGTAAGCGAGCAGTACTTC.